Presented here are 32 T cell receptor beta chains from one specimen sequenced in a study of T-cell reconstitution after alpha-beta-depleted transplantation in children (dated by TCRdb to 2016 to 2018). What the treatment or condition label conveys for this sample: allogeneic hematopoietic cell transplantation with graft depleted of TCRalphabeta T cells and CD19 B cells. Library preparation was by PCR. Sequenced on an Illumina HiSeq 2500. Molecular barcoding was employed in the preparation of TCR libraries, with unique molecular identifiers being used to normalize TCRbeta repertoire quantification. In TCRdb, the public reads were trimmed at Q25 with fastp and aligned with MiXCR, with productive beta chains retained. Here each entry gathers all rows of one CDR3 protein and keeps the most common genes and DNA. The sample table records some 830,000 distinct CDR3 sequences; roughly 15% of these occur just once. 5% of the sample is taken by the ten largest.

The source material was PBMCs, mostly from graft donor cells, sampled 360 days after TCRalphabeta/CD19-depleted stem cell transplant. These receptors were obtained from a male patient aged 10 to 17 who had a stem cell transplant for acute lymphoblastic leukemia, so the T cells may come from the graft donor.

The V gene is TRBV7-9, the J gene TRBJ2-6; the D is unclear. CDR1 and CDR2 from the germline V gene are SEHNR and FQNEAQ (reference sequence). The CDR3 is made up of 15 amino acids. V was shortened by 3 bases and J by 0 bases, with 6 bases between the two germline ends. The CDR3 sequence: CASSFGPSGANVLTF. CDR3 DNA sequence: TGTGCCAGCAGCTTTGGACCCTCTGGGGCCAACGTCCTGACTTTC.

The chain links TRBV5-1 to TRBJ2-2; 10 positions agree with TRBD1. This CDR3 spans 15 amino acids. CDR1 and CDR2 (germline): SGHRS, YFSETQ. Trimming cost V 3 bases and J 4 bases; bases outside gene matches: 3. The CDR3 bases are TGCGCCAGCAGCTCCCGGACAGGGGGCACCGGGGAGCTGTTTTTT. Translated: CASSSRTGGTGELFF. Variable domain in full (rest from reference TRBV5-1 and TRBJ2-2): KAGVTQTPRYLIKTRGQQVTLSCSPISGHRSVSWYQQTPGQGLQFLFEYFSETQRNKGNFPGRFSGRQFSNSRSEMNVSTLELGDSALYLCASSSRTGGTGELFFGEGSRLTVL.

This clonotype is a singleton in its sample. The V gene is TRBV5-1, the J gene TRBJ2-3, with 12 bases that match TRBD1. Trimming took 2 bases from V and 4 from J; bases not matched to a gene: 8. Germline-derived CDR1 and CDR2 are SGHRS and YFSETQ. The CDR3 has 17 amino acids. The CDR3 spells CASSLEGDRGPADTQYF. The CDR3 DNA follows: TGCGCCAGCAGCTTAGAGGGGGACAGGGGGCCTGCAGATACGCAGTATTTT. Drawing the rest from reference TRBV5-1 and TRBJ2-3, the complete variable domain is KAGVTQTPRYLIKTRGQQVTLSCSPISGHRSVSWYQQTPGQGLQFLFEYFSETQRNKGNFPGRFSGRQFSNSRSEMNVSTLELGDSALYLCASSLEGDRGPADTQYFGPGTRLTVL.

V is TRBV15 and J is TRBJ2-7; a weak D match, TRBD2 (6 bases). Germline assignment: CDR1 LNHNV and CDR2 YYDKDF (reference sequence). The length of the CDR3 is 15 residues. V was pared by 0 bases and J by 1 base, with 10 bases between. CDR3 DNA sequence: TGTGCCACCAGCAGAGAGAGGACTAAATCCTACGAGCAGTACTTC. It translates to CATSRERTKSYEQYF.

The chain uses TRBV7-8 and TRBJ1-1; D is unresolved. The CDR3 runs to 15 residues. The V end lost 6 bases, the J end lost 6 bases, and 20 bases lay between the germline ends. The V gene's germline CDR1 is SGHVS and CDR2 FQNEAQ. In nucleotides, the CDR3 is TGTGCCAGCAGGCTTAGCGGGTTGCTCGGGGCTGAAGCTTTCTTT. It yields the protein CASRLSGLLGAEAFF.

This clonotype was recorded at least ten times. This chain links TRBV5-1 with TRBJ2-1; 10 nucleotides agree with TRBD2. V trimming: 4 bases; J trimming: 5 bases; junction bases outside the gene matches: 6. CDR1 is SGHRS, CDR2 YFSETQ, per germline. The CDR3 is 15 residues long. The CDR3 DNA reads TGCGCCAGCAGCCTAACTAGCGGGGCTAACAATGAGCAGTTCTTC. Encoded protein: CASSLTSGANNEQFF.

The gene calls are TRBV11-3 and TRBJ2-1; 9 bases are shared with TRBD2. The CDR3 covers 16 residues. V shed 3 bases, J shed 7 bases, and the junction held 10 bases outside the gene matches. CDR1 is SGHNT, CDR2 YENEEA, per germline. In nucleotides, the CDR3 is TGTGCCAGCAGCTTCACCGGGACTAGCCTGTGGAATGAGCAGTTCTTC. As protein: CASSFTGTSLWNEQFF.

This clonotype has a handful of counts. The J gene is TRBJ2-5, the V gene TRBV5-1, with 11 bases fitting TRBD2. Germline V gene sequence: CDR1 SGHRS, CDR2 YFSETQ. V lost 4 bases, J lost 7 bases, and 9 bases stayed unmatched. This CDR3 comprises 15 residues. This chain's CDR3 is CASSETSGIAATQYF. The DNA of the CDR3 is TGCGCCAGCAGCGAGACTAGCGGGATCGCGGCGACCCAGTACTTC.

The chain is built from TRBV3-1 and TRBJ2-5; 7 nucleotides line up with TRBD1. The CDR3 runs 16 residues. Germline values: CDR1 LGHDT, CDR2 YNNKEL (reference sequence). V lost 4 bases and J lost 3; bases outside the gene matches: 11. The CDR3 spells CASSPDRARPKETQYF. The CDR3 bases are TGTGCCAGCAGCCCCGACAGGGCGAGGCCGAAAGAGACCCAGTACTTC.

The chain recombines TRBV11-3 with TRBJ2-7, with D possibly being TRBD1 or TRBD2 (5 bases each). Germline V gene data show CDR1 as SGHNT and CDR2 as YENEEA. Trimming left V 6 bases short and J 6 bases short, with 12 bases between. CDR3 length equals 12 residues. The CDR3 protein is CASSFSGTEQYF. In DNA, the CDR3 is TGTGCCAGCAGTTTTTCAGGGACCGAGCAGTACTTC.

The chain is built from TRBV9 and TRBJ2-7, with D maybe TRBD2 (6 bases). V dropped 4 bases and J dropped 3 bases, with 14 bases sitting between them. The germline CDR1 and CDR2 sequences are SGDLS and YYNGEE. The CDR3 is 14 residues long. The CDR3 protein is CASSPRRDFYEQYF. The CDR3 coding sequence is TGTGCCAGCAGCCCACGTCGGGACTTCTACGAGCAGTACTTC.

This clonotype has a count of ten or more. The chain recombines TRBV28 with TRBJ2-7; 12 nucleotides agree with TRBD2. CDR3 length: 19 amino acids. J gave up 3 bases and V 3 bases, and 15 bases lay outside the gene matches. Germline V gene sequence: CDR1 MDHEN, CDR2 SYDVKM. In DNA, the CDR3 is TGTGCCAGCAGTTTGCCCGTGAGGGACCCGACTAGCGGGAGCTACGAGCAGTACTTC. Translation gives CASSLPVRDPTSGSYEQYF.

This clonotype turned up a few times. This rearrangement joins TRBV7-8 to TRBJ2-7; 12 bases fit TRBD2. The CDR3 is 18 amino acids. V dropped 4 bases and J dropped 5; count of bases not matched to a gene: 15. The germline gives CDR1 SGHVS, CDR2 FQNEAQ. CDR3 sequence reads: CASSSNRGGLAGGDEQYF. CDR3 sequence (DNA): TGTGCCAGCAGCTCTAACAGGGGAGGGCTAGCGGGAGGGGACGAGCAGTACTTC.

This clonotype was seen only a few times. This chain links TRBV5-1 with TRBJ2-1; 10 bases are a match to TRBD2. V trimming: 4 bases; J trimming: 4 bases; junction bases outside the gene matches: 14. CDR1 SGHRS and CDR2 YFSETQ come from the germline V gene. CDR3 length equals 18 residues. The CDR3 coding sequence is TGCGCCAGCAGCCTCCCTAATGCTTCTAGCGGGGGATACAATGAGCAGTTCTTC. Its translation is CASSLPNASSGGYNEQFF.

This sequence joins TRBV4-2 and TRBJ2-3; D unclear. Between the trimmed V and J ends, which lost 1 base and 2 bases, there was a span of 7 bases. This CDR3 spans 14 amino acids. Germline values: CDR1 LGHNA, CDR2 YNFKEQ. As DNA, the CDR3 is TGTGCCAGCAGCCAAGGCGACATCACAGATACGCAGTATTTT. This encodes CASSQGDITDTQYF.

This clonotype was detected a few times. CDR3 bases: TGCAGCGTTCACGGGCCCCAAGAGACCCAGTACTTC. Its protein is CSVHGPQETQYF. The chain is built from TRBV29-1 and TRBJ2-5; D not resolved. Trimming removed 5 bases at V and 1 base at J, with 8 bases between. The germline gives CDR1 SQVTM, CDR2 ANQGSEA. The CDR3 sequence is 12 residues long.

In this sample, this clonotype turned up many times. V usage is TRBV12-3 or TRBV12-4 and J usage is TRBJ2-6; D is undetermined. V shed 5 bases and J shed 0 bases, with 8 bases lying between them. This CDR3 region has 15 residues. The CDR3 DNA reads TGTGCCAGCAGTACCAAGAACTCTGGGGCCAACGTCCTGACTTTC. Protein sequence: CASSTKNSGANVLTF.

This clonotype was counted between two and nine times. The gene calls are TRBV5-1 and TRBJ2-7; D remains unclear. The CDR3 has 12 residues. Per the germline V gene, CDR1 is SGHRS and CDR2 is YFSETQ. Trimming left V 4 bases short and J 3 bases short, with 8 bases between. This CDR3 reads CASSVNYYEQYF. The DNA of the CDR3 is TGCGCCAGCAGCGTTAATTACTACGAGCAGTACTTC.

This clonotype was picked up a small number of times. V is TRBV4-1 and J is TRBJ1-2; 9 bases line up with TRBD1. CDR3 length: 16 amino acids. CDR1 MGHRA and CDR2 YSYEKL come from the germline V gene. Trimming took 3 bases from V and 4 from J; bases not matched to a gene: 9. The CDR3: CASSQGADRGGYGYTF. In nucleotides, the CDR3 is TGCGCCAGCAGCCAGGGGGCGGACAGGGGAGGCTATGGCTACACCTTC.

For the CDR3, the DNA is TGTGCCAGCAGTTTACGCCGGACAGGCACCCGGAACACTGAAGCTTTCTTT. This codes for CASSLRRTGTRNTEAFF. This rearrangement joins TRBV12-3 or TRBV12-4 to TRBJ1-1, with TRBD1 matching over 7 bases. Trimming removed 2 bases from V and 1 base from J; junction bases left unmatched: 10. The CDR3 has 17 residues.

This chain links TRBV25-1 with TRBJ2-1; D is ambiguous. CDR3 length equals 13 residues. Germline V gene lookup returns CDR1 MGHDK and CDR2 SYGVNS. V gave up 5 bases and J gave up 4 bases, with 9 bases separating them. As DNA, the CDR3 is TGTGCCAGCAGTTTTTTGGTGTACAATGAGCAGTTCTTC. Translating it yields CASSFLVYNEQFF.

The chain has TRBV10-3 and TRBJ1-5; 10 nucleotides align to TRBD1. Germline trimming cut 0 bases from V and 2 bases from J; bases unmatched to any gene: 4. Per germline, CDR1 ENHRY and CDR2 SYGVKD. The CDR3 length is 17 residues. The CDR3 is CAISESKGTGGNQPQHF. The CDR3 DNA follows: TGTGCCATCAGTGAGTCGAAAGGGACAGGGGGCAATCAGCCCCAGCATTTT.

The V gene is TRBV7-8, the J gene TRBJ2-1; TRBD2 aligns across 8 bases. The trim removed 7 bases at V and 2 bases at J, leaving 7 bases unmatched. Germline V lookup: CDR1 SGHVS, CDR2 FQNEAQ. This CDR3 spans 15 amino acids. DNA of the CDR3: TGTGCCAGCACCTCCACTAGCGGCCCCTACAATGAGCAGTTCTTC. Protein product: CASTSTSGPYNEQFF.

This clonotype was counted only a few times. The rearrangement links TRBV25-1 to TRBJ2-2; a weak D match, TRBD2 (6 bases). The CDR3 runs 17 residues. Trimming removed 4 bases from V and 0 bases from J, with 15 bases in between. The germline V gene has CDR1 MGHDK and CDR2 SYGVNS. The CDR3 DNA follows: TGTGCCAGCAGTGCCCATTATCTAGCGTCGAACACCGGGGAGCTGTTTTTT. Residues: CASSAHYLASNTGELFF.

Worth noting for this clonotype: One junction end does not reproduce the germline sequence, and a read error may be involved. V gene TRBV19 combines with J gene TRBJ2-3, with TRBD2 identical over 13 bases. The germline V gene encodes CDR1 LNHDA and CDR2 SQIVND (reference sequence). The CDR3 is made up of 15 amino acids. The CDR3 loop reads CSSSLRTSGSDTQYF. The CDR3 DNA reads as TGTTCCAGTAGTCTTCGGACTAGCGGGAGTGATACGCAGTATTTT. Supplemented by reference TRBV19 and TRBJ2-3, the full variable domain reads DGGITQSPKYLFRKEGQNVTLSCEQNLNHDAMYWYRQDPGQGLRLIYYSQIVNDFQKGDIAEGYSVSREKKESFPLTVTSAQKNPTAFYLCSSSLRTSGSDTQYFGPGTRLTVL.

This clonotype was observed a handful of times. V usage is TRBV24-1 and J usage is TRBJ1-5; perhaps TRBD1 as D (5 bases). CDR1 is KGHDR and CDR2 is SFDVKD in the germline V gene. This CDR3 comprises 14 residues. The V gene lost 2 bases and the J gene lost 6 bases, with 10 bases spanning the gap. For the CDR3, the DNA is TGTGCCACCAGTGATTCGGGGGTGGTTCAGCCCCAGCATTTT. This translates into CATSDSGVVQPQHF.

Only a few counts were recorded for this clonotype. This chain connects TRBV10-3 to TRBJ1-1; weak D call: TRBD1 (6 bases). Trimming took 3 bases from V and 5 from J, leaving 16 bases between them. The length of the CDR3 is 15 residues. Germline CDR1 reads ENHRY; CDR2 reads SYGVKD. The CDR3 nucleotides read TGTGCCATCAGTGACCCGGGACACCCGAAGACTGAAGCTTTCTTT. Its translation: CAISDPGHPKTEAFF.

This clonotype has just a few counts. CDR3 sequence reads: CASSLRVARGIGNGYTF. DNA of the CDR3: TGTGCCAGCAGCTTAAGGGTCGCCAGGGGGATCGGGAATGGCTACACCTTC. The V gene is TRBV7-2, the J gene TRBJ1-2, with 7 bases matching TRBD1. J lost 6 bases, V lost 2 bases, and 15 bases had no gene match. Germline CDR1 reads SGHTA; CDR2 reads FQGNSA. CDR3 size: 17 residues.

This clonotype was counted a few times. CDR3 protein: CASSEWRRNQPQHF. DNA of the CDR3: TGTGCCAGCAGTGAATGGAGGCGGAATCAGCCCCAGCATTTT. V and J are TRBV2 and TRBJ1-5; D is ambiguous. Trimming stripped 2 bases from V and 4 bases from J, with 9 bases between. This CDR3 comprises 14 residues. Germline assignment: CDR1 SNHLY and CDR2 FYNNEI.

This chain connects TRBV2 to TRBJ1-6, with unresolved D. This CDR3 has 13 amino acids. V lost 3 bases, J lost 10 bases, and 10 bases lay in between. Germline V gene sequence: CDR1 SNHLY, CDR2 FYNNEI. The CDR3 here is CASSDGVGSPLHF. DNA of the CDR3: TGTGCCAGCAGTGATGGGGTGGGATCACCCCTCCACTTT. The variable domain in full, with the rest retrieved from reference TRBV2 and TRBJ1-6, is EPEVTQTPSHQVTQMGQEVILRCVPISNHLYFYWYRQILGQKVEFLVSFYNNEISEKSEIFDDQFSVERPDGSNFTLKIRSTKLEDSAMYFCASSDGVGSPLHFGNGTRLTVT.

The chain uses TRBV4-1 and TRBJ2-7, with D unresolved. Trimming pared 9 bases from V and 6 bases from J, leaving 12 bases between. The CDR3 runs 11 residues. Germline values: CDR1 MGHRA, CDR2 YSYEKL. The CDR3 sequence is CARGTWVEQYF. DNA for the CDR3: TGCGCCAGGGGTACTTGGGTCGAGCAGTACTTC.

This clonotype has only a few counts. V and J are TRBV4-2 and TRBJ2-7, with 8 bases identical to TRBD2. Germline V gene sequence: CDR1 LGHNA, CDR2 YNFKEQ. The CDR3 length is 18 residues. After removal of 4 bases from V and 3 bases from J, the junction contained 17 bases not matched to a gene. The CDR3 is CASSPVGGLAGLGYEQYF. CDR3 DNA: TGTGCCAGCAGCCCCGTCGGAGGGCTAGCGGGTCTGGGCTACGAGCAGTACTTC.